This T cell receptor (beta chain) was profiled in a study of early T cells in non-severe SARS-CoV-2 infection. Study information: The sequenced material was bulk RNA from unsorted whole blood, and its chains were unpaired.

With respect to this clonotype: As yet, its antigen is unknown.

CDR3 length: 14 residues. Trimming left V 1 base short and J 8 bases short, with 12 bases between. CDR1 SGHTA and CDR2 FQGNSA come from the germline V gene. Study-level findings and limits: Matching with VDJdb favored anti-spike CD8 responses (missing private and CD4 specificities).

Each cDNA molecule carried a unique molecular identifier. TCRdb reprocessed the 5' RACE reads with MiXCR, giving one entry per CDR3 protein. Among around 50,000 distinct CDR3 sequences listed, roughly 6.5% were seen once. The chain combines TRBV7-2 with TRBJ1-5; D unclear. Sequencing used whole blood. The source of this sequence is an adult who was a healthcare worker with PCR-confirmed SARS-CoV-2 infection or an uninfected control (not recorded which). The CDR3 region is CASSLVGGFEPQHF. The DNA for the CDR3 is TGTGCCAGCAGCTTAGTCGGAGGGTTTGAGCCCCAGCATTTT.